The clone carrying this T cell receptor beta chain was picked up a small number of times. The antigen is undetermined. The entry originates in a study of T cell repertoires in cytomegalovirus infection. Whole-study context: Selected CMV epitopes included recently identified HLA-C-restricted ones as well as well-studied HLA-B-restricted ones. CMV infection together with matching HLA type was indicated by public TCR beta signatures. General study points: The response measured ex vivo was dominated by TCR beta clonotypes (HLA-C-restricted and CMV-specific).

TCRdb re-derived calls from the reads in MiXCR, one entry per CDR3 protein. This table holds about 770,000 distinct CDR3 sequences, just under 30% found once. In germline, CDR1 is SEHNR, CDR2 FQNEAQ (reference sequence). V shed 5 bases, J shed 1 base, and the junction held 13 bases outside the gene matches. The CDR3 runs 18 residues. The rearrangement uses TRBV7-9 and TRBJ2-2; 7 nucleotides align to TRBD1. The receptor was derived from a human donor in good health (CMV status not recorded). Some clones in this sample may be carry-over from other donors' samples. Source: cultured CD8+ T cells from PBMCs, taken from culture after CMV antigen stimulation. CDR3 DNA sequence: TGTGCCAGCAGCACCGAGAGGGGGCCTACGGGGAACACCGGGGAGCTGTTTTTT. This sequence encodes CASSTERGPTGNTGELFF.